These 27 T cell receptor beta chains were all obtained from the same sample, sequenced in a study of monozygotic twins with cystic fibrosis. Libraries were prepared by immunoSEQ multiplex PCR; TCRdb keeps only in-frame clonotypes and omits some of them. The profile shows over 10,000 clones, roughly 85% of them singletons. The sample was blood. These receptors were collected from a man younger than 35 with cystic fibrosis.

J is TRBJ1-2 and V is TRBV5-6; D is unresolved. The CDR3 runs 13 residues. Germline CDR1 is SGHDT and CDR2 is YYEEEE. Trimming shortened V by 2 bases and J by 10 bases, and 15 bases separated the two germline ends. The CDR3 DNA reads TGTGCCAGCAGCTTATCACCGACCATTGCCTACACCTTC. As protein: CASSLSPTIAYTF.

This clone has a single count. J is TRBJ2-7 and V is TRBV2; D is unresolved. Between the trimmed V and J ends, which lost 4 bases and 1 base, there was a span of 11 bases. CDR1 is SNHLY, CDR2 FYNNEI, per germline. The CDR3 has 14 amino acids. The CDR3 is CASSATDWSYEQYF. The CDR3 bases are TGTGCCAGCAGTGCCACCGACTGGTCCTACGAGCAGTACTTC.

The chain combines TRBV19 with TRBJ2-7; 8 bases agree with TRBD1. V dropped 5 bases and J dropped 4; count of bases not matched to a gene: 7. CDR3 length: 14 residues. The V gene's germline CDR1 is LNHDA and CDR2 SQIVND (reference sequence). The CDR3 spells CASSLRTGLYEQYF. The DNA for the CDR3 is TGTGCCAGTAGTTTGAGGACAGGGCTTTACGAGCAGTACTTC.

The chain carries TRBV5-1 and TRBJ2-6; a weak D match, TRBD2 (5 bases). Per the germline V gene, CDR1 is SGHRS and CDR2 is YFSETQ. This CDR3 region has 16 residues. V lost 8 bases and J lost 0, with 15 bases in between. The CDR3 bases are TGCGCCAGTTCATGGACTTTCGGCTCTGGGGCCAACGTCCTGACTTTC. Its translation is CASSWTFGSGANVLTF.

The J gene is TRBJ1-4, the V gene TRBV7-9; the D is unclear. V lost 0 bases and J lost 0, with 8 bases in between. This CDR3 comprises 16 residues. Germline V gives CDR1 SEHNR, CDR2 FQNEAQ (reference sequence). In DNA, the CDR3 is TGTGCCAGCAGCTTAGCGCGGGCAGCAACTAATGAAAAACTGTTTTTT. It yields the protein CASSLARAATNEKLFF.

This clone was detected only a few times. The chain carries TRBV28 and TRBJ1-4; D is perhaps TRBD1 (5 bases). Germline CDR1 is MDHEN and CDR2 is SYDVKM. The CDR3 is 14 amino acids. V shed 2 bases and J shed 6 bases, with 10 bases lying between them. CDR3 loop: CASSLEQDDEKLFF. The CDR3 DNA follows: TGTGCCAGCAGTTTAGAACAGGACGATGAAAAACTGTTTTTT.

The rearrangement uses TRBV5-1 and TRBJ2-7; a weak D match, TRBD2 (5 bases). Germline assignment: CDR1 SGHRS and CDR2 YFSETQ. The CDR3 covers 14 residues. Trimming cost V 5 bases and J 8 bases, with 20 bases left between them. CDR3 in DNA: TGCGCCAGCAGTTTTCGGGCCGGGGTGGACCAGCAGTACTTC. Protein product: CASSFRAGVDQQYF.

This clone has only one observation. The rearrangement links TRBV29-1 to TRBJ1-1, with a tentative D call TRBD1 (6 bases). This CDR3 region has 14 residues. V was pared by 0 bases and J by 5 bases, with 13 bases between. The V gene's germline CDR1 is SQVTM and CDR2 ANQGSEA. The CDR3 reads CSVEDRRDKTEAFF. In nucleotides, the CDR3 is TGCAGCGTTGAAGATCGCCGGGACAAGACTGAAGCTTTCTTT.

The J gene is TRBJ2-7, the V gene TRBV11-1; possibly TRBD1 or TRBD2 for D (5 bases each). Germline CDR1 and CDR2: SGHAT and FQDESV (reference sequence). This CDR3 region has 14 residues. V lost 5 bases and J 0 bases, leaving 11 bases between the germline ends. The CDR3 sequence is CASSTGLSSYEQYF. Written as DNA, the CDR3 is TGTGCCAGCAGCACGGGGCTCAGCTCCTACGAGCAGTACTTC.

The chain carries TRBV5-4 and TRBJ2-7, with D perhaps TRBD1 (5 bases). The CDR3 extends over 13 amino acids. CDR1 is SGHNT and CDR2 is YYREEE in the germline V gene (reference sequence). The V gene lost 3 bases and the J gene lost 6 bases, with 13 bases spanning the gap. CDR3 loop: CASSSARDGEQYF. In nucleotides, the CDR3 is TGTGCCAGCAGCTCCGCCAGGGATGGCGAGCAGTACTTC.

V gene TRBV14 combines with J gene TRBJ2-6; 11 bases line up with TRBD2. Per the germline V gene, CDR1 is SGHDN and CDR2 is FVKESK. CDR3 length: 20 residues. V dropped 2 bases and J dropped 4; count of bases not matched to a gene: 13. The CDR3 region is CASSQKPGLAAPVGANVLTF. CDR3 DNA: TGTGCCAGCAGCCAAAAACCGGGACTAGCGGCCCCTGTCGGGGCCAACGTCCTGACTTTC.

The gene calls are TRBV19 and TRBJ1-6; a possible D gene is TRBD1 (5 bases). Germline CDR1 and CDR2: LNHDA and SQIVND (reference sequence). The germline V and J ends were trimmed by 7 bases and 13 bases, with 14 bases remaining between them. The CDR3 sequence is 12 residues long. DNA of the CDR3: TGTGCCAGTATGACCGGCGGGGCCCCCCTCCACTTT. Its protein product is CASMTGGAPLHF.

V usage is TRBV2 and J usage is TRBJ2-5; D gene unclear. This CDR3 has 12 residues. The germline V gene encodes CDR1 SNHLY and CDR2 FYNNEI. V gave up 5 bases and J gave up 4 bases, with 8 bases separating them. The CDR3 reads CASSRSGETQYF. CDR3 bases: TGTGCCAGCAGTCGCAGTGGAGAGACCCAGTACTTC.

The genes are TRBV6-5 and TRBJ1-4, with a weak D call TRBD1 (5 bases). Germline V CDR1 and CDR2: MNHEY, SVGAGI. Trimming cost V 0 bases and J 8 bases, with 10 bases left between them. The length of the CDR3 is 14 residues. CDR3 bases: TGTGCCAGCAGTTACTCGGGGGTTGGGGAAAAACTGTTTTTT. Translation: CASSYSGVGEKLFF.

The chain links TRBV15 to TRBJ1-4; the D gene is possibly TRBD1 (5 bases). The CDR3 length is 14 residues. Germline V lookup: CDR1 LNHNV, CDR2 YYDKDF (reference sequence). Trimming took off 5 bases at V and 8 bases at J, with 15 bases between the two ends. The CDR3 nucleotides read TGTGCCACCAGCCATGGAGGGGAAGGAGAAAAACTGTTTTTT. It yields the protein CATSHGGEGEKLFF.

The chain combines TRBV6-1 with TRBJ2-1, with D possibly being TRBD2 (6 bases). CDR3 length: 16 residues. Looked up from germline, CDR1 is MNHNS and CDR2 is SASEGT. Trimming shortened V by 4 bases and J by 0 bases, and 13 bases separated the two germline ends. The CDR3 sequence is CASSVTGRFSYNEQFF. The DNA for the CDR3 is TGTGCCAGCAGTGTAACCGGGAGATTCTCCTACAATGAGCAGTTCTTC.

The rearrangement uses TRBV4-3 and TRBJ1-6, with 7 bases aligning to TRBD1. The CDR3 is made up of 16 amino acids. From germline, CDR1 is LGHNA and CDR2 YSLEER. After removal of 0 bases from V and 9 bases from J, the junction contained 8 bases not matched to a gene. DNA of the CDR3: TGCGCCAGCAGCCAAGAGACCACAGGGGTGGGTTCACCCCTCCACTTT. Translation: CASSQETTGVGSPLHF.

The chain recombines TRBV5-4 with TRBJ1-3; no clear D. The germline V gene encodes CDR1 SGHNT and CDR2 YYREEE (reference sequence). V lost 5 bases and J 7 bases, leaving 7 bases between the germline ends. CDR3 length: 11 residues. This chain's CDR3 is CASRHDNTIYF. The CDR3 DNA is TGTGCCAGCAGGCATGATAACACCATATATTTT.

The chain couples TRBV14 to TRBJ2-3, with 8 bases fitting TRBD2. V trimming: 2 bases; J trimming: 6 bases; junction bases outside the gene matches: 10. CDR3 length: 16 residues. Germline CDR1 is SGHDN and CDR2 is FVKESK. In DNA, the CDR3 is TGTGCCAGCAGCCAAAAGCCGGGACTAGGGTCCGATACGCAGTATTTT. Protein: CASSQKPGLGSDTQYF.

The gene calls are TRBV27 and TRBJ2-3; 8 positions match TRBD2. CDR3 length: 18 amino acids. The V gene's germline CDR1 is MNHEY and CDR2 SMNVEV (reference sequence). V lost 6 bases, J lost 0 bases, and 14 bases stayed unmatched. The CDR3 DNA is TGTGCCAGCAGGGGACGGACTAGCAGAGAGGCTAGCACAGATACGCAGTATTTT. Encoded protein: CASRGRTSREASTDTQYF.

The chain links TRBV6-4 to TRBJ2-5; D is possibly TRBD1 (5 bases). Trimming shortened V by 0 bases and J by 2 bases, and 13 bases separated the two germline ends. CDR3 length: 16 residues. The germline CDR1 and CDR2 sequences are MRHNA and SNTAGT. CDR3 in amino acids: CASSDSQGRPQETQYF. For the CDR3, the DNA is TGTGCCAGCAGTGACTCCCAGGGCAGACCTCAAGAGACCCAGTACTTC.

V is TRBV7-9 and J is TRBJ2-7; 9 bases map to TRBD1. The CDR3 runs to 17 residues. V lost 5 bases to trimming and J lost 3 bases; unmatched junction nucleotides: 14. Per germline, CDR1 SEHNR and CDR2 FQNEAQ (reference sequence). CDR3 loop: CASSLGEGQGMVYEQYF. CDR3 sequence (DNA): TGTGCCAGCAGCCTAGGGGAGGGACAGGGAATGGTCTACGAGCAGTACTTC.

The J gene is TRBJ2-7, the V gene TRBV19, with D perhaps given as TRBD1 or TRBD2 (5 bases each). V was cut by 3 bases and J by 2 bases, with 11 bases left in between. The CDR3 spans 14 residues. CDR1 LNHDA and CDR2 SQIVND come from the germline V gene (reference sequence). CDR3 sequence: CASSIRDHTYEQYF. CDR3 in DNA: TGTGCCAGTAGTATCCGGGACCATACCTACGAGCAGTACTTC.

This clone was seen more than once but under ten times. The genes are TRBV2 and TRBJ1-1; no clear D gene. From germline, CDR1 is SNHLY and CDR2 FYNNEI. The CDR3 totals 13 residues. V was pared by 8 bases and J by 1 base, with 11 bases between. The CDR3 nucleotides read TGTGCCAGCGGCGTGACGGAGAACACTGAAGCTTTCTTT. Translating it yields CASGVTENTEAFF.

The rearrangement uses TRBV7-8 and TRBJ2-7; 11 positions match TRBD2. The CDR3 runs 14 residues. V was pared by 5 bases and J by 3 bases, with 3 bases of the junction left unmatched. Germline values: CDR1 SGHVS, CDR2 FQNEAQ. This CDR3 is CASSVGTSGYEQYF. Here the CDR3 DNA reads TGTGCCAGCAGCGTGGGGACTAGCGGCTACGAGCAGTACTTC.

The CDR3 reads CASSITGGKTEAFF. The CDR3 DNA reads as TGTGCCAGTAGTATCACAGGGGGCAAGACTGAAGCTTTCTTT. The V gene is TRBV19, the J gene TRBJ1-1; 9 nucleotides line up with TRBD1. CDR3 length: 14 residues. Germline V lookup: CDR1 LNHDA, CDR2 SQIVND (reference sequence). V trimming: 3 bases; J trimming: 5 bases; junction bases outside the gene matches: 4.

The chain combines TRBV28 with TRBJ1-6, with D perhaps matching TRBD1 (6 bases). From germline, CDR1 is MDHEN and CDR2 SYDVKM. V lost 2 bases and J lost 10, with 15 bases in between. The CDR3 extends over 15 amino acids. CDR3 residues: CASSLDGRGGSPLHF. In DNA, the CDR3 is TGTGCCAGCAGTTTAGACGGCAGGGGTGGCTCACCCCTCCACTTT. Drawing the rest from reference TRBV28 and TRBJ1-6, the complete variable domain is DVKVTQSSRYLVKRTGEKVFLECVQDMDHENMFWYRQDPGLGLRLIYFSYDVKMKEKGDIPEGYSVSREKKERFSLILESASTNQTSMYLCASSLDGRGGSPLHFGNGTRLTVT.